Each of the 31 T cell receptor beta chains below was sequenced from the same sample in a study of early T cells in non-severe SARS-CoV-2 infection. TCRdb re-called the 5' RACE reads through MiXCR, storing one row per CDR3 protein. The table has approximately 98,000 distinct CDR3 sequences, 9.5% to 13% seen once. Sequenced material: whole blood. The receptors were sampled from an adult who was a healthcare worker with PCR-confirmed SARS-CoV-2 infection or an uninfected control (not recorded which).

This clonotype was observed at least ten times. Without the conserved terminal phenylalanine or tryptophan, this CDR3 likely stems from a read error. J is TRBJ2-1 and V is TRBV19, with TRBD2 matching over 10 bases. J gave up 8 bases and V 6 bases, and 10 bases lay outside the gene matches. Germline V CDR1 and CDR2: LNHDA, SQIVND (reference sequence). The CDR3 loop spans 15 amino acids. As DNA, the CDR3 is TGTGCCAGTAGACTAGCGGGACCCGCCCTTCATGAGCAGTTCTAC. Translation gives CASRLAGPALHEQFY.

This clonotype appeared a few times. The chain uses TRBV21-1 and TRBJ2-7; the table's D gene call, TRBD1, was not cross checked with the DNA. TRBV21-1 is tagged as a pseudogene. CDR3 length: 16 residues. The CDR3 DNA reads TGTGCCAGCAGCAAATGCCCGGTGGGGTCGGGGTACGAGCAGTACTTC. Translated, it gives CASSKCPVGSGYEQYF.

For the CDR3, the DNA is TGTGCCAGCAGTGCAAACAGGGGATACCAAGAGACCCAGTACTTC. It codes for CASSANRGYQETQYF. The rearrangement joins TRBV25-1 to TRBJ2-5; 7 positions agree with TRBD1. With V trimmed by 4 bases and J by 0 bases, 5 bases remained unmatched. The CDR3 consists of 15 residues. Per germline, CDR1 MGHDK and CDR2 SYGVNS.

This clonotype was observed a few times. V gene TRBV5-1 combines with J gene TRBJ2-1; the match to TRBD2 covers 10 bases. This CDR3 region has 15 residues. The V segment lost 2 bases and the J segment 5 bases; nucleotides outside the gene matches: 4. Per germline, CDR1 SGHRS and CDR2 YFSETQ. CDR3 bases: TGCGCCAGCAGCTTCAGCGGACTAGCGGACAATGAGCAGTTCTTC. Protein sequence: CASSFSGLADNEQFF.

The sample holds a few counts of this clonotype. V is TRBV6-6 and J is TRBJ1-1, with 7 positions matching TRBD1. The CDR3 covers 19 residues. J was trimmed by 5 bases and V by 8 bases; bases with no gene match: 26. Germline assignment: CDR1 MNHNY and CDR2 SVGAGI (reference sequence). For the CDR3, the DNA is TGTGCCAGCGGAATTCTGGGGCCTTTGAAGGGGGCGCGGGGAACTGAAGCTTTCTTT. It translates to CASGILGPLKGARGTEAFF.

This clonotype was detected a few times. This chain connects TRBV20-1 to TRBJ2-1, with 11 positions matching TRBD2. CDR1 and CDR2 (germline): DFQATT, SNEGSKA (reference sequence). V trimming: 4 bases; J trimming: 0 bases; junction bases outside the gene matches: 11. The CDR3 loop spans 18 amino acids. The CDR3, as DNA: TGCAGTGCTAATCCGGGACTAGCGGCCTTTAACTCCTACAATGAGCAGTTCTTC. This codes for CSANPGLAAFNSYNEQFF.

The chain couples TRBV12-3 or TRBV12-4 to TRBJ1-2; 8 positions agree with TRBD1. This CDR3 is built from 14 residues. V was pared by 7 bases and J by 4 bases, with 8 bases of the junction left unmatched. Written as DNA, the CDR3 is TGTGCCAGCACCTGGGACAGGCTACTCTATGGCTACACCTTC. It translates to CASTWDRLLYGYTF.

The table lists this clonotype with a few counts. The chain couples TRBV6-1 to TRBJ2-1, with TRBD2 as a possible D gene (5 bases). V was pared by 7 bases and J by 5 bases, with 12 bases between. The germline gives CDR1 MNHNS, CDR2 SASEGT. The CDR3 is 13 residues long. In DNA, the CDR3 is TGTGCCAGCACCTTGACTAAAAACAATGAGCAGTTCTTC. This codes for CASTLTKNNEQFF.

This sequence joins TRBV11-2 and TRBJ2-5; D not resolved. In germline, CDR1 is SGHAT, CDR2 FQNNGV. With 1 base removed from V and 1 base from J, the gap between germline ends came to 19 bases. This CDR3 comprises 18 residues. The CDR3 reads CASSLVFGNSPFQETQYF. CDR3 DNA sequence: TGTGCCAGCAGCTTAGTGTTTGGAAATAGTCCATTCCAAGAGACCCAGTACTTC. Full variable domain (rest looked up from reference TRBV11-2 and TRBJ2-5): EAGVAQSPRYKIIEKRQSVAFWCNPISGHATLYWYQQILGQGPKLLIQFQNNGVVDDSQLPKDRFSAERLKGVDSTLKIQPAKLEDSAVYLCASSLVFGNSPFQETQYFGPGTRLLVL.

A few counts support this clonotype. This chain connects TRBV29-1 to TRBJ1-4, with D unclear. The length of the CDR3 is 10 residues. Germline CDR1 SQVTM, CDR2 ANQGSEA. Trimming removed 7 bases at V and 7 bases at J, with 7 bases between. CDR3 in amino acids: CSAGSEKLFF. The CDR3 DNA sequence: TGCAGCGCTGGGTCTGAAAAACTGTTTTTT. Based on the CDR3 plus reference TRBV29-1 and TRBJ1-4, the full variable domain is SAVISQKPSRDICQRGTSLTIQCQVDSQVTMMFWYRQQPGQSLTLIATANQGSEATYESGFVIDKFPISRPNLTFSTLTVSNMSPEDSSIYLCSAGSEKLFFGSGTQLSVL.

This rearrangement joins TRBV29-1 to TRBJ1-4, with D unresolved. V lost 7 bases and J 7 bases, leaving 13 bases between the germline ends. This CDR3 comprises 12 residues. Germline CDR1 reads SQVTM; CDR2 reads ANQGSEA. The CDR3 DNA is TGCAGCGCATGGGGTTCTAGTGAAAAACTGTTTTTT. Amino acid sequence: CSAWGSSEKLFF.

The table lists this clonotype with many counts. The gene calls are TRBV21-1 and TRBJ2-1; TRBD1 is taken as the D call from the table, unchecked against the DNA. TRBV21-1 is assigned pseudogene status. The CDR3 runs 16 residues. Written as DNA, the CDR3 is TGTGCCAGCAGCAAAGGAGGGACAAACCCCTACAATGAGCAGTTCTTC. Encoded protein: CASSKGGTNPYNEQFF.

The chain carries TRBV7-8 and TRBJ1-2; perhaps TRBD1 as D (5 bases). The V gene lost 0 bases and the J gene lost 8 bases, with 13 bases spanning the gap. There are 14 residues in the CDR3. Germline CDR1 reads SGHVS; CDR2 reads FQNEAQ. CDR3 DNA sequence: TGTGCCAGCAGCTTAGCGCGTGGGACGGAGGGCTACACCTTC. Its translation: CASSLARGTEGYTF. Drawing the rest from reference TRBV7-8 and TRBJ1-2, the complete variable domain is GAGVSQSPRYKVAKRGQDVALRCDPISGHVSLFWYQQALGQGPEFLTYFQNEAQLDKSGLPSDRFFAERPEGSVSTLKIQRTQQEDSAVYLCASSLARGTEGYTFGSGTRLTVV.

The table lists this clonotype with a few counts. The V and J genes are TRBV10-3 and TRBJ1-1; D not resolved. Germline-derived CDR1 and CDR2 are ENHRY and SYGVKD. V lost 6 bases and J 0 bases, leaving 11 bases between the germline ends. This CDR3 has 14 residues. This chain's CDR3 is CAIRRVVVNTEAFF. The CDR3 bases are TGTGCCATCAGACGAGTGGTGGTGAACACTGAAGCTTTCTTT.

This clonotype appeared many times. This rearrangement joins TRBV27 to TRBJ2-3, with 11 bases fitting TRBD2. Unmatched junction bases numbered 3, after V lost 4 bases and J lost 0 bases. The CDR3 is made up of 16 amino acids. Germline CDR1 is MNHEY and CDR2 is SMNVEV (reference sequence). The CDR3 is CASSSIAGGSTDTQYF. As DNA, the CDR3 is TGTGCCAGCAGTTCCATAGCGGGAGGGAGCACAGATACGCAGTATTTT.

V and J are TRBV6-2 or TRBV6-3 and TRBJ2-2, with D unclear. The germline gives CDR1 MNHEY, CDR2 SVGEGT. The ends were cut back, 6 bases at V and 1 base at J, with 6 bases in the middle. The CDR3 covers 13 residues. CDR3 sequence reads: CASSFGNTGELFF. For the CDR3, the DNA is TGTGCCAGCAGCTTTGGGAACACCGGGGAGCTGTTTTTT.

As for this clonotype: Compared with germline, one end of the junction differs, possibly owing to a read error. DNA for the CDR3: TGCAGCAGCAGCTTAGCAAGAAACCAAGAGACCCAGTACTTC. This translates into CSSSLARNQETQYF. This chain uses TRBV7-9 with TRBJ2-5; no clear D. The V gene's germline CDR1 is SEHNR and CDR2 FQNEAQ (reference sequence). This CDR3 region has 14 residues.

This clonotype was counted only a few times. The chain combines TRBV29-1 with TRBJ1-5; D unresolved. The CDR3 spans 13 residues. V was shortened by 6 bases and J by 3 bases, with 12 bases between the two germline ends. The germline gives CDR1 SQVTM, CDR2 ANQGSEA. As DNA, the CDR3 is TGCAGCGTACAAAAAGATTTCAATCAGCCCCAGCATTTT. The encoded protein is CSVQKDFNQPQHF.

The rearrangement uses TRBV28 and TRBJ2-1; TRBD1 agrees at 7 bases. The germline V gene has CDR1 MDHEN and CDR2 SYDVKM. This CDR3 region has 16 residues. The J segment lost 5 bases and the V segment lost 5 bases, leaving 12 bases of the junction unmatched. The CDR3 spells CASSNLQGPGNNEQFF. The CDR3 coding sequence is TGTGCCAGCAGTAACTTACAGGGGCCGGGAAACAATGAGCAGTTCTTC.

This clonotype was detected a few times. V gene TRBV19 combines with J gene TRBJ2-1, with a weak D call TRBD2 (5 bases). V lost 9 bases and J 0 bases, leaving 12 bases between the germline ends. This CDR3 spans 14 amino acids. CDR1 is LNHDA and CDR2 is SQIVND in the germline V gene (reference sequence). This chain's CDR3 is CASRTRSSYNEQFF. The CDR3 region has the DNA TGTGCCAGCCGAACTAGGAGCTCCTACAATGAGCAGTTCTTC.

In this sample, this clonotype turned up many times. J is TRBJ2-5 and V is TRBV30; the D gene is possibly TRBD2 (6 bases). Germline CDR1 is GTSNPN and CDR2 is SVGIG (reference sequence). The CDR3 loop spans 16 amino acids. The V and J ends lost 3 bases and 3 bases respectively, with 20 bases between them. CDR3 DNA: TGTGCCTGGAGCTTCCGGGGGACCCGGCGGGAAGAGACCCAGTACTTC. Amino acid sequence: CAWSFRGTRREETQYF.

The J gene is TRBJ2-7, the V gene TRBV10-3; D not resolved. Germline lookup yields CDR1 ENHRY and CDR2 SYGVKD. The CDR3 is made up of 14 amino acids. V was trimmed by 7 bases and J by 0 bases, leaving 13 bases between them. The CDR3 region has the DNA TGTGCCATCATGAGAACAGATCCCTCCTACGAGCAGTACTTC. Protein: CAIMRTDPSYEQYF.

The rearrangement uses TRBV11-3 and TRBJ1-4, with D possibly TRBD1 on 6 matching bases. The V gene's germline CDR1 is SGHNT and CDR2 YENEEA. This CDR3 contains 17 residues. V was clipped by 2 bases and J by 4 bases, with 17 bases between them. The CDR3, as DNA: TGTGCCAGCAGCTTAACCGCGCCAGGGGTTTTTAATGAAAAACTGTTTTTT. Translation gives CASSLTAPGVFNEKLFF.

The chain uses TRBV19 and TRBJ2-1; 10 bases fit TRBD2. V lost 7 bases and J lost 5; bases outside the gene matches: 17. This CDR3 is built from 18 residues. Germline CDR1 and CDR2: LNHDA and SQIVND (reference sequence). CDR3 in DNA: TGTGCCAGTATCCCCACGGGGGCAGGACTAGCGGTAAACAATGAGCAGTTCTTC. It specifies CASIPTGAGLAVNNEQFF.

The chain carries TRBV30 and TRBJ2-5; 10 positions match TRBD2. After removal of 4 bases from V and 4 bases from J, the junction contained 6 bases not matched to a gene. This CDR3 spans 14 amino acids. The germline V gene has CDR1 GTSNPN and CDR2 SVGIG (reference sequence). CDR3 coding DNA: TGTGCCTGGACTGGGACTAGCGTGGGAGAGACCCAGTACTTC. It codes for CAWTGTSVGETQYF.

This chain joins TRBV12-5 and TRBJ2-3, with TRBD1 identical over 8 bases. Trimming at V came to 1 base and at J to 4 bases, leaving 7 bases not matched to a gene. The germline gives CDR1 LGHNT, CDR2 FRNRAP. There are 16 residues in the CDR3. CDR3 DNA sequence: TGTGCTAGTGGTTTGGGTGACAGGGGACGGGCAGATACGCAGTATTTT. This gives the protein CASGLGDRGRADTQYF.

This chain joins TRBV20-1 and TRBJ2-4, with D possibly being TRBD2 (6 bases). Germline CDR1 reads DFQATT; CDR2 reads SNEGSKA (reference sequence). This CDR3 region has 16 residues. The V and J ends lost 2 bases and 6 bases respectively, with 20 bases between them. CDR3 DNA sequence: TGCAGTGCTAGAACTGAATTTGCGGGACTCGGAAACATTCAGTACTTC. Translation gives CSARTEFAGLGNIQYF.

This clonotype occurred a few times. The rearrangement links TRBV18 to TRBJ1-5, with D tentatively TRBD1 (5 bases). Germline V CDR1 and CDR2: KGHSH, LQKENI. V lost 2 bases and J lost 1, with 6 bases in between. The CDR3 is 14 amino acids. The CDR3 nucleotides read TGTGCCAGCTCACCAGGGGGGAGCAATCAGCCCCAGCATTTT. The encoded protein is CASSPGGSNQPQHF.

This chain connects TRBV29-1 to TRBJ1-2, with D perhaps matching TRBD1 (5 bases). CDR1 and CDR2 from the germline V gene are SQVTM and ANQGSEA. Trimming left V 0 bases short and J 7 bases short, with 12 bases between. The CDR3 length is 13 residues. CDR3 sequence: CSVEDPGPSGYTF. Written as DNA, the CDR3 is TGCAGCGTTGAAGACCCGGGGCCCAGTGGCTACACCTTC.

Regarding this clonotype: One end of the junction fails to match germline, which may point to a read error. This chain joins TRBV19 and TRBJ2-6; D may be TRBD1 or TRBD2 (6 bases each). Germline-derived CDR1 and CDR2 are LNHDA and SQIVND (reference sequence). The CDR3 loop spans 16 amino acids. The DNA for the CDR3 is TGTGCCAGTAGTATAGTCGGGATTTCGGGGGCCAACCTCCTGACTTTC. Residues: CASSIVGISGANLLTF. The entire variable domain, with the rest obtained from reference TRBV19 and TRBJ2-6, is as follows: DGGITQSPKYLFRKEGQNVTLSCEQNLNHDAMYWYRQDPGQGLRLIYYSQIVNDFQKGDIAEGYSVSREKKESFPLTVTSAQKNPTAFYLCASSIVGISGANLLTFGAGSRLTVL.

For this clonotype: Since a much larger clone is just one base distant, this may be a read error. V is TRBV6-5 and J is TRBJ1-2, with D possibly TRBD1 on 5 matching bases. The V gene's germline CDR1 is MNHEY and CDR2 SVGAGI. This CDR3 is 14 amino acids long. The ends were cut back, 2 bases at V and 2 bases at J, with 9 bases in the middle. The CDR3, as DNA: TGTGCCAGCAGTTACGTCACAGGAAACTATGGCTACACCTTC. Translated: CASSYVTGNYGYTF.